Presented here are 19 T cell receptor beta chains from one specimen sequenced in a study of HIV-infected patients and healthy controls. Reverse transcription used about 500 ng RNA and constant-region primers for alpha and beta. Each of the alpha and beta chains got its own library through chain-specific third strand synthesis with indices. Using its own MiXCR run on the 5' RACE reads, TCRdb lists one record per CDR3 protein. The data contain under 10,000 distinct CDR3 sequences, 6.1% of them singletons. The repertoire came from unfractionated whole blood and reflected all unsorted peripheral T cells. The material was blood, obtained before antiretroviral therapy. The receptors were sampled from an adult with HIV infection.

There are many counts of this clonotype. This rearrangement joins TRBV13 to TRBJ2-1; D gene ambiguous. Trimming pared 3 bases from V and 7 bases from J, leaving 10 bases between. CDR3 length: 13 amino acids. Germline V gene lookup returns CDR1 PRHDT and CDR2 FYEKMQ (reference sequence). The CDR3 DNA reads TGTGCCAGCAGCTTTGGCAGGCGGAATGAGCAGTTCTTC. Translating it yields CASSFGRRNEQFF.

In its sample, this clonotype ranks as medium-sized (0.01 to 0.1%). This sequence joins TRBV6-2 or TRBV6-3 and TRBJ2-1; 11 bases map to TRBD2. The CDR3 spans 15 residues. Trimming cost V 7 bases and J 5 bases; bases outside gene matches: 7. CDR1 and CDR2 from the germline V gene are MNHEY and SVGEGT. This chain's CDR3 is CASISLAGGHNEQFF. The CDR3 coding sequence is TGTGCCAGCATCAGCCTAGCGGGGGGCCACAATGAGCAGTTCTTC.

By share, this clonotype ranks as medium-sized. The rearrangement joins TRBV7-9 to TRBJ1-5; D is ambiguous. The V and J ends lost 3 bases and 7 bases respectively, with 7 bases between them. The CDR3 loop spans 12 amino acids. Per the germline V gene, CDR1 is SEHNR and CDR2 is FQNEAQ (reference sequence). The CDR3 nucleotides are TGTGCCAGCAGCTTTATCGGGCAGCCCCAGCATTTT. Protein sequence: CASSFIGQPQHF.

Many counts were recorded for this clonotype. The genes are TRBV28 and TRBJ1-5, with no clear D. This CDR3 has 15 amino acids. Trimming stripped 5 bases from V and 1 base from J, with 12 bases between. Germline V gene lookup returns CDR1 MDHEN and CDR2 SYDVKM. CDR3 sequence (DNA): TGTGCCAGCAGTCTTGCTCACGGCAGCAATCAGCCCCAGCATTTT. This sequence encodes CASSLAHGSNQPQHF.

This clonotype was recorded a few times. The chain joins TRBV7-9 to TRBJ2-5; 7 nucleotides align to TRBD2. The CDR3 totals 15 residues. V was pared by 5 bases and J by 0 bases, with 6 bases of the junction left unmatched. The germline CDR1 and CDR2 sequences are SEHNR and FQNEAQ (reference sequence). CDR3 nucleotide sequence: TGTGCCAGCAGCCCCATACTAGCGTACCAAGAGACCCAGTACTTC. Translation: CASSPILAYQETQYF.

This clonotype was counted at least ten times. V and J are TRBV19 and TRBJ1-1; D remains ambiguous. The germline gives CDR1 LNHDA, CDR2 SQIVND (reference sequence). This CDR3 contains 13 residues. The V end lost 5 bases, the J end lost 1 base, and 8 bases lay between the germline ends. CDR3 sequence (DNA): TGTGCCAGTAGTCCAGCGGGGAACACTGAAGCTTTCTTT. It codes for CASSPAGNTEAFF.

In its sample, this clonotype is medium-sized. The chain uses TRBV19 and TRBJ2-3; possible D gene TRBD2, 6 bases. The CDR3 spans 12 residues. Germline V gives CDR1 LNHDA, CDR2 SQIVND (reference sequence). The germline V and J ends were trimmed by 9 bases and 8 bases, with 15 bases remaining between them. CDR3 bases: TGTGCCAGCGGGACTCAATACGGTACGCAGTATTTT. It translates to CASGTQYGTQYF.

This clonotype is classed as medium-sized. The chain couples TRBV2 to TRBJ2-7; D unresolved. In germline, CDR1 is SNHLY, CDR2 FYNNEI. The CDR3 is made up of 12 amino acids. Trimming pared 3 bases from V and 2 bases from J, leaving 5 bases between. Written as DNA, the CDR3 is TGTGCCAGCAGTGAGACGGCCTACGAGCAGTACGTC. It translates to CASSETAYEQYV.

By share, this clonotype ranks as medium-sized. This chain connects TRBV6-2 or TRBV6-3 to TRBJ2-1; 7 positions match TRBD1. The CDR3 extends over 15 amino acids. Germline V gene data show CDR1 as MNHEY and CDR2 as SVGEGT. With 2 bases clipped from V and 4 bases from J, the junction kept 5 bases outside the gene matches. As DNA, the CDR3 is TGTGCCAGCAGTTACGAGGGACAGCCTTACAATGAGCAGTTCTTC. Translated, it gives CASSYEGQPYNEQFF.

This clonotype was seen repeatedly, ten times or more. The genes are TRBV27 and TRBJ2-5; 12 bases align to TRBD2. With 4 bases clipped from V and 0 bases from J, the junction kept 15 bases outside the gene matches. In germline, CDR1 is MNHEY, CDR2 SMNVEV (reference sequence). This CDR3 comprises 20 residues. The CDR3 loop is CASSSLWASGGDSYQETQYF. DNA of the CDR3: TGTGCCAGCAGTTCGTTGTGGGCTAGCGGGGGGGATTCTTACCAAGAGACCCAGTACTTC.

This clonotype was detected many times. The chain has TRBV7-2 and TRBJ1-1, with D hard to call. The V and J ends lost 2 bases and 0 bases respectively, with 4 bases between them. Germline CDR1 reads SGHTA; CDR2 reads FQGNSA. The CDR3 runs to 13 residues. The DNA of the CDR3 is TGTGCCAGCAGCTTATCCGTGAACACTGAAGCTTTCTTT. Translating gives CASSLSVNTEAFF.

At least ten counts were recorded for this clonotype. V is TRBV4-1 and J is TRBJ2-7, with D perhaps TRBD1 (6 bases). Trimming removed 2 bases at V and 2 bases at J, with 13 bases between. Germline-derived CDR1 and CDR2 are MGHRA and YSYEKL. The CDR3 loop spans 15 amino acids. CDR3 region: CASSQRRTETYEQYF. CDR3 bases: TGCGCCAGCAGCCAAAGAAGGACAGAGACCTACGAGCAGTACTTC.

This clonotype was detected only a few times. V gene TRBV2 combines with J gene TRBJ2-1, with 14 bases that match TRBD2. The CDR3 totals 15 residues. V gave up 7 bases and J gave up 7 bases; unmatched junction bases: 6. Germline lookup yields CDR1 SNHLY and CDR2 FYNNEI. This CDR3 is CASTLRTSGGNEQFF. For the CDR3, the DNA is TGTGCCAGCACCTTGAGGACTAGCGGGGGGAATGAGCAGTTCTTC.

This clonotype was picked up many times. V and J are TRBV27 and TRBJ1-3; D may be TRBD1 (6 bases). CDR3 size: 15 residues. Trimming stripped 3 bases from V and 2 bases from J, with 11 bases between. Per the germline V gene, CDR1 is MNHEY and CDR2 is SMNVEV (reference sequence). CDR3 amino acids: CASSLAGAAGNTIYF. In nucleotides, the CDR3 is TGTGCCAGCAGTTTGGCAGGGGCGGCTGGAAACACCATATATTTT.

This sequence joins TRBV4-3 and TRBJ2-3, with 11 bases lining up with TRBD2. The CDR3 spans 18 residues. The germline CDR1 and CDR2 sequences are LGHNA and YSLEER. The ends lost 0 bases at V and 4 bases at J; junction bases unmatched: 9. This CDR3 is CASSQEWPGTSGADTQYF. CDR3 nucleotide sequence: TGCGCCAGCAGCCAAGAGTGGCCCGGGACTAGCGGCGCAGATACGCAGTATTTT.

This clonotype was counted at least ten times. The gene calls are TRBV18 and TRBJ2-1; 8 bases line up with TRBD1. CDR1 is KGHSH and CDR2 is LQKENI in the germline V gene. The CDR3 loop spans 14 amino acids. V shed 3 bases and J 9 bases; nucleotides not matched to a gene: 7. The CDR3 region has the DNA TGTGCCAGCTCACCTGAGACAGGGGAGAGTGAGCAGTTCTTC. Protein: CASSPETGESEQFF.

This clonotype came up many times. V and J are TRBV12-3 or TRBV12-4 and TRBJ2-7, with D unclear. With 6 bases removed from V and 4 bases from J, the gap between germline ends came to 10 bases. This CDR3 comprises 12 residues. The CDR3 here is CASSPLGYEQYF. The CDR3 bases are TGTGCCAGCAGCCCTTTAGGATACGAGCAGTACTTC.

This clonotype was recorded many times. The CDR3 spells CASSYSSGVEAFF. CDR3 coding DNA: TGTGCCAGCAGTTACTCGTCAGGAGTTGAAGCTTTCTTT. V is TRBV6-5 and J is TRBJ1-1; D remains unclear. The CDR3 is made up of 13 amino acids. V shed 0 bases and J shed 7 bases, with 9 bases lying between them. The germline CDR1 and CDR2 sequences are MNHEY and SVGAGI.

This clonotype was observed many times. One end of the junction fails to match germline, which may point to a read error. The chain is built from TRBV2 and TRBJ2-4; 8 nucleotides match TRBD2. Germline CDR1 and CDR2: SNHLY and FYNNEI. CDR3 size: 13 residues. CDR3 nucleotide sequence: TGTGCCAGCAGCGGACTAGCCCAAAACATTCAGTACTTC. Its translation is CASSGLAQNIQYF.